The 14 T cell receptor beta chains reported below all come from one sample, sequenced in a study of T cell repertoires in cytomegalovirus infection. MiXCR, run by TCRdb on the reads, gives a single entry per CDR3 protein. Of 700,000 to 850,000 distinct CDR3 sequences in the sample, 30% to 35% were seen once. These receptors' targets are unknown. The sequences come from cultured CD8+ T cells from PBMCs, collected from culture after CMV antigen stimulation. These receptors all come from a human donor in good health (CMV status not recorded). Some clones in this sample may be carry-over from other donors' samples.

V gene TRBV20-1 combines with J gene TRBJ2-7; 7 nucleotides align to TRBD1. The CDR3 sequence is 13 residues long. Losses at the gene ends were 4 bases for V and 0 bases for J; bases not matched to a gene: 3. Germline-derived CDR1 and CDR2 are DFQATT and SNEGSKA (reference sequence). The DNA for the CDR3 is TGCAGTGCTACCGGGACAGTCTCCTACGAGCAGTACTTC. Its translation: CSATGTVSYEQYF.

This clonotype was recorded at least ten times. The chain carries TRBV7-6 and TRBJ1-5, with D perhaps TRBD1 (5 bases). V shed 1 base and J shed 0 bases, with 10 bases lying between them. This CDR3 is built from 16 residues. CDR1 and CDR2 (germline): SGHVS, FNYEAQ. In DNA form, the CDR3 reads TGTGCCAGCAGCTTAGGGGGGTTGTATAGCAATCAGCCCCAGCATTTT. This encodes CASSLGGLYSNQPQHF.

This clonotype was picked up one time. This chain joins TRBV4-1 and TRBJ2-7; D is ambiguous. Trimming removed 0 bases from V and 4 bases from J, with 7 bases in between. This CDR3 comprises 13 residues. Germline V CDR1 and CDR2: MGHRA, YSYEKL. CDR3 region: CASSQDMTYEQYV. In DNA, the CDR3 is TGCGCCAGCAGCCAAGACATGACGTACGAGCAGTACGTC.

The chain uses TRBV10-3 and TRBJ1-2; D is unclear. Germline CDR1 ENHRY, CDR2 SYGVKD. V was pared by 5 bases and J by 2 bases, with 15 bases between. CDR3 length: 15 amino acids. CDR3 DNA sequence: TGTGCCATCAGTCTCACGAGCCCACAGAACTATGGCTACACCTTC. It is translated as CAISLTSPQNYGYTF.

This clonotype was counted only a few times. The J gene is TRBJ1-1, the V gene TRBV6-1; a possible D gene is TRBD1 (5 bases). The germline gives CDR1 MNHNS, CDR2 SASEGT. V lost 6 bases to trimming and J lost 0 bases, with 11 bases between them. This CDR3 is built from 14 residues. The CDR3 sequence: CASRQDNMNTEAFF. DNA for the CDR3: TGTGCCAGCAGACAGGACAACATGAACACTGAAGCTTTCTTT.

This chain connects TRBV10-3 to TRBJ1-5, with D unclear. The CDR3 is 14 amino acids. The germline V and J ends were trimmed by 3 bases and 3 bases, with 9 bases remaining between them. Germline loops: CDR1 ENHRY, CDR2 SYGVKD. The chain's CDR3 is CAISEDGYNQPQHF. CDR3 sequence (DNA): TGTGCCATCAGTGAAGACGGATACAATCAGCCCCAGCATTTT.

This clonotype was seen a handful of times. The rearrangement links TRBV20-1 to TRBJ2-7, with TRBD1 identical over 9 bases. Germline V gene lookup returns CDR1 DFQATT and CDR2 SNEGSKA (reference sequence). The CDR3 covers 13 residues. V lost 6 bases and J lost 5; bases outside the gene matches: 8. CDR3 in amino acids: CSATQTGGDEQYV. CDR3 bases: TGCAGTGCAACCCAGACAGGGGGAGACGAGCAGTACGTC.

This clonotype occurred a few times. The DNA for the CDR3 is TGTGCCAGCAGCCTAACATGGGGGGCGCGAGGCTACACCTTC. Its translation: CASSLTWGARGYTF. V usage is TRBV5-6 and J usage is TRBJ1-2; TRBD1 might be the D (6 bases). The CDR3 runs 14 residues. V lost 4 bases and J lost 8, with 18 bases in between. CDR1 and CDR2 (germline): SGHDT, YYEEEE.

The gene calls are TRBV7-3 and TRBJ2-6; D remains unclear. Germline assignment: CDR1 SGHTA and CDR2 FQGTGA. Trimming stripped 6 bases from V and 0 bases from J, with 15 bases between. The CDR3 spans 17 residues. This CDR3 reads CASSPVSPGSGANVLTF. As DNA, the CDR3 is TGTGCCAGCAGTCCGGTCTCCCCGGGCTCTGGGGCCAACGTCCTGACTTTC.

The gene calls are TRBV19 and TRBJ1-1; D is perhaps TRBD1 (6 bases). CDR1 LNHDA and CDR2 SQIVND come from the germline V gene (reference sequence). The CDR3 extends over 14 amino acids. Trimming took 9 bases from V and 1 from J, leaving 15 bases between them. The CDR3 DNA is TGTGCCAGCCGGGAGAGGACAGCGAACACTGAAGCTTTCTTT. It specifies CASRERTANTEAFF.

In the case of this clonotype: A much larger clone lies one base from this, so it may be a read error. The V call is TRBV7-8, the J call TRBJ2-7, with a tentative D call TRBD2 (5 bases). Germline V CDR1 and CDR2: SGHVS, FQNEAQ. The CDR3 length is 14 residues. The DNA for the CDR3 is TGTGCCAGCAGCTTGAGACCGGACTCCTGCGAGCAGTACTTC. It yields the protein CASSLRPDSCEQYF.

V usage is TRBV9 and J usage is TRBJ2-1; 7 bases fit TRBD2. CDR1 is SGDLS and CDR2 is YYNGEE in the germline V gene. V was pared by 4 bases and J by 4 bases, with 5 bases of the junction left unmatched. CDR3 length: 14 residues. In DNA form, the CDR3 reads TGTGCCAGCAGCCCCGGACTAGAATACAATGAGCAGTTCTTC. Amino acids: CASSPGLEYNEQFF.

The chain recombines TRBV5-6 with TRBJ2-1; the D is unclear. Trimming removed 1 base from V and 1 base from J, with 9 bases in between. CDR3 length equals 15 residues. The germline V gene has CDR1 SGHDT and CDR2 YYEEEE. The CDR3 nucleotides read TGTGCCAGCAGCTTGAGGGATAAGTCCTACAATGAGCAGTTCTTC. Translation: CASSLRDKSYNEQFF.

The rearrangement links TRBV5-4 to TRBJ2-7; either TRBD1 or TRBD2 may fit D (6 bases each). V was pared by 4 bases and J by 2 bases, with 16 bases between. The length of the CDR3 is 15 residues. Per the germline V gene, CDR1 is SGHNT and CDR2 is YYREEE (reference sequence). The CDR3 is CASSPGEGEAYEQYF. CDR3 coding DNA: TGTGCCAGCAGCCCTGGAGAGGGGGAGGCCTACGAGCAGTACTTC.